The clone carrying this TCR beta chain was counted a few times. The antigen remains undetermined. The CDR3 runs to 11 residues. The germline V gene encodes CDR1 SNHLY and CDR2 FYNNEI. The J segment lost 7 bases and the V segment lost 11 bases, leaving 3 bases of the junction unmatched. This specimen belongs to a study of cytomegalovirus exposure and HLA in healthy donors. Study conclusions and caveats: It was confirmed in vitro that three of the CMV-associated chains were specific for CMV antigens. Later analysis suggested most CMV-associated TCR beta chains were HLA-restricted. Most TCR sequences showed up rarely, but some public TCRs showed up in many donors.

Healthy individuals who donated bone marrow served as the donors. The PCR ran on 60 Vbeta and 13 Jbeta primers. TCRdb keeps only in-frame clones here, not all; method: immunoSEQ multiplex PCR. The sample carries around 60,000 clones, roughly 73% recorded once. The gene calls are TRBV2 and TRBJ1-2, with 11 bases lining up with TRBD1. The source is a woman in her thirties or forties in good health and CMV-seropositive. Sequenced sample: PBMCs. CDR3 protein: CAGTGGGGYTF. The CDR3 DNA reads as TGTGCCGGGACAGGGGGTGGTGGCTACACCTTC.